What follows are 23 T cell receptor beta chains derived from one specimen sequenced in a study of cytomegalovirus exposure and HLA in healthy donors. PCR employed 60 Vbeta and 13 Jbeta primers. Libraries were prepared by immunoSEQ multiplex PCR; TCRdb keeps only in-frame clonotypes and omits some of them. The sample includes around 70,000 clones, around 70% of them seen just once. The sample was PBMCs. All receptors derive from a human donor in good health.

The rearrangement links TRBV4-1 to TRBJ1-1; 11 bases align to TRBD1. With V trimmed by 2 bases and J by 0 bases, 5 bases remained unmatched. The CDR3 contains 17 residues. The germline V gene has CDR1 MGHRA and CDR2 YSYEKL. This CDR3 reads CASSQRGQGVLNTEAFF. The DNA for the CDR3 is TGCGCCAGCAGCCAAAGGGGACAGGGGGTGTTGAACACTGAAGCTTTCTTT.

This clone occurred once. V is TRBV7-9 and J is TRBJ1-1, with TRBD1 as a possible D gene (6 bases). Germline V lookup: CDR1 SEHNR, CDR2 FQNEAQ (reference sequence). There are 16 residues in the CDR3. V lost 0 bases, J lost 3 bases, and 14 bases lay in between. Written as DNA, the CDR3 is TGTGCCAGCAGCTTAGCAGCAGGGGAGGGTGACACTGAAGCTTTCTTT. It yields the protein CASSLAAGEGDTEAFF.

V and J are TRBV11-1 and TRBJ2-7; TRBD1 might be the D (6 bases). This CDR3 has 14 residues. V was trimmed by 2 bases and J by 5 bases, leaving 13 bases between them. Germline-derived CDR1 and CDR2 are SGHAT and FQDESV (reference sequence). CDR3 loop: CASSLMPGENEQYF. The CDR3 DNA reads TGTGCCAGCAGCTTAATGCCAGGGGAAAACGAGCAGTACTTC. Together with reference TRBV11-1 and TRBJ2-7, the CDR3 gives the full variable domain: EAEVAQSPRYKITEKSQAVAFWCDPISGHATLYWYRQILGQGPELLVQFQDESVVDDSQLPKDRFSAERLKGVDSTLKIQPAELGDSAMYLCASSLMPGENEQYFGPGTRLTVT.

V usage is TRBV19 and J usage is TRBJ2-1; 10 bases line up with TRBD1. CDR1 is LNHDA and CDR2 is SQIVND in the germline V gene (reference sequence). CDR3 length equals 15 residues. V was pared by 4 bases and J by 8 bases, with 8 bases of the junction left unmatched. DNA for the CDR3: TGTGCCAGTAGTACCACCGGGACAGGGGCATATGAGCAGTTCTTC. Translated: CASSTTGTGAYEQFF.

This chain connects TRBV30 to TRBJ2-7, with 7 positions matching TRBD1. From germline, CDR1 is GTSNPN and CDR2 SVGIG (reference sequence). The CDR3 is 12 residues long. The trim removed 7 bases at V and 2 bases at J, leaving 5 bases unmatched. This CDR3 is CASTGTAYEQYF. The DNA for the CDR3 is TGTGCCTCTACCGGGACAGCCTACGAGCAGTACTTC.

The chain employs TRBV4-1 and TRBJ1-5; D is uncertain. Trimming removed 1 base at V and 0 bases at J, with 16 bases between. The V gene's germline CDR1 is MGHRA and CDR2 YSYEKL. The CDR3 sequence is 18 residues long. CDR3 in amino acids: CASSQGPMSRSSNQPQHF. The CDR3 DNA follows: TGCGCCAGCAGCCAAGGACCTATGAGCCGGAGTAGCAATCAGCCCCAGCATTTT.

The J gene is TRBJ1-2, the V gene TRBV28; no clear D. Trimming took 7 bases from V and 3 from J, leaving 12 bases between them. Germline V gene lookup returns CDR1 MDHEN and CDR2 SYDVKM. This CDR3 comprises 13 residues. In DNA, the CDR3 is TGTGCCAGCACCCCGGGATTCTACTATGGCTACACCTTC. Translating gives CASTPGFYYGYTF.

This clone was seen a handful of times. V usage is TRBV7-2 and J usage is TRBJ2-7; maybe TRBD2 (6 bases). V gave up 5 bases and J gave up 0 bases, with 17 bases separating them. CDR3 size: 16 residues. Germline values: CDR1 SGHTA, CDR2 FQGNSA. The CDR3 here is CASSGSGLMFSYEQYF. Written as DNA, the CDR3 is TGTGCCAGCAGCGGCTCGGGACTGATGTTCTCCTACGAGCAGTACTTC.

The V and J genes are TRBV13 and TRBJ2-1; 10 bases are shared with TRBD2. Germline V gives CDR1 PRHDT, CDR2 FYEKMQ (reference sequence). The junction had 3 bases not matched to a gene; V was cut back by 3 bases and J by 1 base. The CDR3 is 16 residues long. This chain's CDR3 is CASSFQAGGSYNEQFF. The CDR3 nucleotides are TGTGCCAGCAGCTTCCAAGCGGGGGGGTCCTACAATGAGCAGTTCTTC.

This clone was counted once. The chain carries TRBV10-3 and TRBJ1-5; D is perhaps TRBD1 (6 bases). The CDR3 length is 13 residues. From germline, CDR1 is ENHRY and CDR2 SYGVKD. Trimming pared 8 bases from V and 9 bases from J, leaving 17 bases between. CDR3 amino acids: CAIGPDSSGPQHF. The CDR3 DNA reads TGTGCCATCGGACCGGACAGTTCGGGGCCCCAGCATTTT.

This clone occurred once. The chain recombines TRBV6-5 with TRBJ1-2; D may be TRBD1 (6 bases). The CDR3 spans 14 residues. The V end was cut by 0 bases, the J end by 8 bases, with 13 bases between. The V gene's germline CDR1 is MNHEY and CDR2 SVGAGI. CDR3 coding DNA: TGTGCCAGCAGTTACTCCGCCGGGACAACGGGCTACACCTTC. Translation: CASSYSAGTTGYTF.

The V call is TRBV6-1, the J call TRBJ2-7, with D possibly matching TRBD1 (6 bases). The V end lost 2 bases, the J end lost 2 bases, and 7 bases lay between the germline ends. Germline V gene data show CDR1 as MNHNS and CDR2 as SASEGT. CDR3 size: 13 residues. The CDR3 DNA reads TGTGCCAGCAGTGAAAACAGGGCCTACGAGCAGTACTTC. Translating it yields CASSENRAYEQYF.

The sample holds a few counts of this clone. This sequence joins TRBV28 and TRBJ2-7, with 9 bases matching TRBD1. Germline lookup yields CDR1 MDHEN and CDR2 SYDVKM. The CDR3 extends over 15 amino acids. After removal of 6 bases from V and 0 bases from J, the junction contained 6 bases not matched to a gene. CDR3 loop: CASRYGQGLSYEQYF. The CDR3 DNA reads as TGTGCCAGCAGATACGGACAGGGGCTCTCCTACGAGCAGTACTTC.

V usage is TRBV6-5 and J usage is TRBJ2-7, with 10 bases lining up with TRBD1. Looked up from germline, CDR1 is MNHEY and CDR2 is SVGAGI. Trimming cost V 6 bases and J 7 bases; bases outside gene matches: 12. This CDR3 spans 15 amino acids. This CDR3 is CASSRPGQGKGEQYF. CDR3 coding DNA: TGTGCCAGCAGCCGACCGGGACAGGGGAAAGGGGAGCAGTACTTC.

The rearrangement links TRBV30 to TRBJ1-3; the match to TRBD1 covers 9 bases. Trimming at V came to 5 bases and at J to 2 bases, leaving 4 bases not matched to a gene. The CDR3 length is 14 residues. The germline gives CDR1 GTSNPN, CDR2 SVGIG (reference sequence). The CDR3 reads CAWCRQGAGNTIYF. CDR3 sequence (DNA): TGTGCCTGGTGTAGACAGGGGGCTGGAAACACCATATATTTT.

The chain joins TRBV7-9 to TRBJ2-7; possibly TRBD1 for D (6 bases). Germline V gene data show CDR1 as SEHNR and CDR2 as FQNEAQ (reference sequence). This CDR3 comprises 12 residues. V shed 8 bases and J shed 4 bases, with 12 bases lying between them. The CDR3 DNA reads TGTGCCAGCGGAACAGGGAAATACGAGCAGTACTTC. This encodes CASGTGKYEQYF.

The V call is TRBV5-4, the J call TRBJ2-1; weak D call: TRBD2 (6 bases). This CDR3 comprises 12 residues. Trimming removed 4 bases from V and 9 bases from J, with 11 bases in between. CDR1 is SGHNT, CDR2 YYREEE, per germline (reference sequence). The CDR3 DNA reads as TGTGCCAGCAGCAAGGGACTCCCTGAGCAGTTCTTC. Its translation is CASSKGLPEQFF.

The V call is TRBV6-1, the J call TRBJ2-1; 7 bases are a match to TRBD2. Trimming at V came to 6 bases and at J to 3 bases, leaving 8 bases not matched to a gene. Germline V gene data show CDR1 as MNHNS and CDR2 as SASEGT. CDR3 length: 15 residues. CDR3 coding DNA: TGTGCCAGCAGCGCCACTAGCGTTAGCTACAATGAGCAGTTCTTC. Translated: CASSATSVSYNEQFF.

This clone has a single count. The gene calls are TRBV15 and TRBJ2-2; D not resolved. This CDR3 spans 13 amino acids. The germline V gene has CDR1 LNHNV and CDR2 YYDKDF (reference sequence). V was cut by 3 bases and J by 6 bases, with 8 bases left in between. CDR3 coding DNA: TGTGCCACCAGCAGGACTGTTGCCGGGGAGCTGTTTTTT. Amino acids: CATSRTVAGELFF.

This clone was detected only once. This chain uses TRBV7-9 with TRBJ2-1; the match to TRBD2 covers 10 bases. Germline lookup yields CDR1 SEHNR and CDR2 FQNEAQ (reference sequence). CDR3 length equals 14 residues. V gave up 2 bases and J gave up 8 bases; unmatched junction bases: 3. For the CDR3, the DNA is TGTGCCAGCAGCTTAAGCGGGAGGGCCGATGAGCAGTTCTTC. Translated, it gives CASSLSGRADEQFF.

The chain recombines TRBV9 with TRBJ2-2; D ambiguous. The CDR3 has 17 amino acids. V was shortened by 2 bases and J by 7 bases, with 21 bases between the two germline ends. Germline lookup yields CDR1 SGDLS and CDR2 YYNGEE. The CDR3 reads CASSVSPAALRGGELFF. DNA of the CDR3: TGTGCCAGCAGCGTCTCCCCGGCGGCACTCCGAGGCGGGGAGCTGTTTTTT.

For this clone: Other DNA sequences in this sample translate to the same CDR3. V gene TRBV2 combines with J gene TRBJ1-2, with D possibly being TRBD1 (6 bases). Germline V gene lookup returns CDR1 SNHLY and CDR2 FYNNEI. The V end lost 6 bases, the J end lost 4 bases, and 15 bases lay between the germline ends. The CDR3 has 14 residues. CDR3 coding DNA: TGTGCCAGCAGGACGCAGGGGACGGGCTATGGCTACACCTTC. It codes for CASRTQGTGYGYTF.

The rearrangement links TRBV19 to TRBJ1-5; TRBD1 matches at 9 bases. The CDR3 totals 16 residues. The J segment lost 5 bases and the V segment lost 4 bases, leaving 9 bases of the junction unmatched. The germline V gene has CDR1 LNHDA and CDR2 SQIVND (reference sequence). CDR3 sequence reads: CASSTKTGGGHQPQHF. The CDR3 region has the DNA TGTGCCAGTAGTACGAAAACAGGGGGCGGACATCAGCCCCAGCATTTT.